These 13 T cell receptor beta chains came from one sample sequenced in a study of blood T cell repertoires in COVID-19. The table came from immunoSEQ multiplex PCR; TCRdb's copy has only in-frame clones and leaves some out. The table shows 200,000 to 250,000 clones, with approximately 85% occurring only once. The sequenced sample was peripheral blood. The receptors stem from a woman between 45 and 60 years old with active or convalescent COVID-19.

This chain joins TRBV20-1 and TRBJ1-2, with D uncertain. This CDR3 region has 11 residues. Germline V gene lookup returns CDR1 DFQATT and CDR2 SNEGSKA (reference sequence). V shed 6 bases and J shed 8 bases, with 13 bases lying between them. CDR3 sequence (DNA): TGCAGTGCAGCAGAGGTACTGGGCTACACCTTC. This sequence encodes CSAAEVLGYTF.

The CDR3 protein is CASSQDYTSGIYEQFF. CDR3 sequence (DNA): TGTGCCAGCAGCCAAGATTACACTAGCGGGATCTATGAGCAGTTCTTC. J is TRBJ2-1 and V is TRBV3-1 (or the pseudogene TRBV3-2), with 10 bases lining up with TRBD2. The CDR3 runs 16 residues. Per the germline V gene, CDR1 is LGHDT and CDR2 is YNNKEL (reference sequence). V was pared by 0 bases and J by 8 bases, with 7 bases of the junction left unmatched.

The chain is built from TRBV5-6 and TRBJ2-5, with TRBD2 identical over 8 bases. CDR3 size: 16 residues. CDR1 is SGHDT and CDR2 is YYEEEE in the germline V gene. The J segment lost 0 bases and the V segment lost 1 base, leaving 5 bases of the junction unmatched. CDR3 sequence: CASSLWGLGYQETQYF. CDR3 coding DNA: TGTGCCAGCAGCTTGTGGGGACTAGGGTACCAAGAGACCCAGTACTTC.

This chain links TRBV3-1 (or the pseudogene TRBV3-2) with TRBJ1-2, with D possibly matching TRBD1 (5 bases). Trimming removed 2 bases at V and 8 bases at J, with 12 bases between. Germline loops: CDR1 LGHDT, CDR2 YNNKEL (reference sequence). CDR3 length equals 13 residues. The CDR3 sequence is CASSQRQGDGYTF. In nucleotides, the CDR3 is TGTGCCAGCAGCCAAAGGCAGGGCGACGGCTACACCTTC.

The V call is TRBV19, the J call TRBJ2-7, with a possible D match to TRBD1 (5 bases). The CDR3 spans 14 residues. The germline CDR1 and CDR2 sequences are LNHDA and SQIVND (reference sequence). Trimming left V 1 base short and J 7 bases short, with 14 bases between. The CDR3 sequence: CASSIGTTEREQYF. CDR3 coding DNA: TGTGCCAGTAGTATAGGGACGACAGAACGAGAGCAGTACTTC.

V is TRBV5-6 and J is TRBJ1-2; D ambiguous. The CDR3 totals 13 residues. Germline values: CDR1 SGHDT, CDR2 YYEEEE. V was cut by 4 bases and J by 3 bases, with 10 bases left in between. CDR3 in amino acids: CASSPGRDYGYTF. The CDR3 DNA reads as TGTGCCAGCAGCCCCGGGAGGGACTATGGCTACACCTTC.

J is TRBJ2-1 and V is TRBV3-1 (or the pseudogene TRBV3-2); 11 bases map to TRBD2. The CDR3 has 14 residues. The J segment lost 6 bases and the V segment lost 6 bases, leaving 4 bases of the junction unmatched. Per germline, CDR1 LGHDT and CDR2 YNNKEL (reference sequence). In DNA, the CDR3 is TGTGCCAGCAGTCTAGCGGGAGGTCTCAATGAGCAGTTCTTC. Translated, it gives CASSLAGGLNEQFF.

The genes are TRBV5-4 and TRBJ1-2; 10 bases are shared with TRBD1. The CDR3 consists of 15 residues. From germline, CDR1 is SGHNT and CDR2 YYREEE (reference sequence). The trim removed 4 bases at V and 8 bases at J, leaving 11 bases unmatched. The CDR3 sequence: CASSLPRQGAAGYTF. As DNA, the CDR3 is TGTGCCAGCAGCCTCCCTAGACAGGGGGCGGCCGGCTACACCTTC.

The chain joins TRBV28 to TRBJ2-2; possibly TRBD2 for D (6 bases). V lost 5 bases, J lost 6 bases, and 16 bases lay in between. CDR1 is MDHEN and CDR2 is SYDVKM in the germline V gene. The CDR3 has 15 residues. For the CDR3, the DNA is TGTGCCAGCAGTCCAGCGGGTGGAAGAGCCGGGGAGCTGTTTTTT. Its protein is CASSPAGGRAGELFF. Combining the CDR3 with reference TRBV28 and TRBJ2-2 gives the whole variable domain DVKVTQSSRYLVKRTGEKVFLECVQDMDHENMFWYRQDPGLGLRLIYFSYDVKMKEKGDIPEGYSVSREKKERFSLILESASTNQTSMYLCASSPAGGRAGELFFGEGSRLTVL.

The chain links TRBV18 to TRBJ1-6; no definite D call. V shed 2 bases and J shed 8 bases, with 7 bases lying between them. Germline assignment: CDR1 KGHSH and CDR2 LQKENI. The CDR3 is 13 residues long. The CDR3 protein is CASSPLIDSPLHF. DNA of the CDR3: TGTGCCAGCTCACCATTAATAGATTCACCCCTCCACTTT.

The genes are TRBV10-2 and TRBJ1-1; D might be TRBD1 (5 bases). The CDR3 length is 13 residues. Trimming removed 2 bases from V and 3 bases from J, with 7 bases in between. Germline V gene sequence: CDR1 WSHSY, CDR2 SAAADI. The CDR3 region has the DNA TGCGCCAGCAGTGAGGGGGGGGACACTGAAGCTTTCTTT. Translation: CASSEGGDTEAFF.

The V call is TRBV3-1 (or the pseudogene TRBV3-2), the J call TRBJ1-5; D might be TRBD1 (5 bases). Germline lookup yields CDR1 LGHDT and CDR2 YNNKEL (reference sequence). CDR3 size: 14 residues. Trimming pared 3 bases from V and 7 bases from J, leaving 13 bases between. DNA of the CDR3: TGTGCCAGCAGCCAGCAGGGAAGGTCCCAGCCCCAGCATTTT. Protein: CASSQQGRSQPQHF.

CDR3 loop: CASSQGAGEYNEQFF. The CDR3 DNA reads as TGTGCCAGCAGTCAGGGAGCGGGAGAGTACAATGAGCAGTTCTTC. The genes are TRBV7-3 and TRBJ2-1; 8 bases are a match to TRBD2. Germline CDR1 reads SGHTA; CDR2 reads FQGTGA. V gave up 6 bases and J gave up 4 bases; unmatched junction bases: 8. There are 15 residues in the CDR3.